This passage covers 9 T cell receptor beta chains from one sample sequenced in a study of T cells after yellow fever vaccination. TCRdb reprocessed the 5' RACE reads via MiXCR and lists one record per CDR3 protein. The data contain hundreds of thousands of distinct CDR3 sequences, just over 20% of them singletons. The source was PBMCs, collected 21 days after the first yellow fever vaccination. The receptors shown here come from a man aged 18 to 30 who received the YFV17D yellow fever vaccine.

This sequence joins TRBV25-1 and TRBJ1-3; D unclear. Germline assignment: CDR1 MGHDK and CDR2 SYGVNS. There are 15 residues in the CDR3. V was shortened by 7 bases and J by 0 bases, with 13 bases between the two germline ends. This CDR3 reads CASTPHGTSGNTIYF. The CDR3, as DNA: TGTGCCAGCACACCCCACGGTACCTCTGGAAACACCATATATTTT.

This clonotype came up a few times. The chain joins TRBV6-2 or TRBV6-3 to TRBJ1-1; D remains ambiguous. The CDR3 is made up of 13 amino acids. V was cut by 0 bases and J by 3 bases, with 5 bases left in between. Germline V lookup: CDR1 MNHEY, CDR2 SVGEGT. The CDR3 is CASSYSVYTEAFF. Written as DNA, the CDR3 is TGTGCCAGCAGTTACTCGGTATACACTGAAGCTTTCTTT.

A few counts support this clonotype. The chain recombines TRBV2 with TRBJ2-3; D gene ambiguous. There are 11 residues in the CDR3. Looked up from germline, CDR1 is SNHLY and CDR2 is FYNNEI. The germline V and J ends were trimmed by 11 bases and 8 bases, with 14 bases remaining between them. The DNA of the CDR3 is TGTGCCGCCTTCGATTCTAGTACGCAGTATTTT. Its translation: CAAFDSSTQYF.

This clonotype was detected ten times or more. The chain carries TRBV12-3 or TRBV12-4 and TRBJ2-2; D not certain. Trimming stripped 3 bases from V and 0 bases from J, with 11 bases between. The CDR3 contains 16 residues. CDR3 region: CASSFGRVTNTGELFF. CDR3 DNA sequence: TGTGCCAGCAGTTTTGGTAGGGTTACGAACACCGGGGAGCTGTTTTTT.

The J gene is TRBJ1-5, the V gene TRBV4-2; maybe TRBD1 (5 bases). V lost 4 bases and J 0 bases, leaving 13 bases between the germline ends. CDR3 length: 16 amino acids. Germline V gene data show CDR1 as LGHNA and CDR2 as YNFKEQ. The DNA of the CDR3 is TGTGCCAGCAGCCTCGGGGCGGACTATAGCAATCAGCCCCAGCATTTT. Protein: CASSLGADYSNQPQHF.

This clonotype was counted only a few times. This chain connects TRBV27 to TRBJ2-1; TRBD2 aligns across 7 bases. Germline CDR1 is MNHEY and CDR2 is SMNVEV (reference sequence). The trim removed 6 bases at V and 3 bases at J, leaving 8 bases unmatched. The CDR3 sequence is 15 residues long. The CDR3 region is CASSNGGNFYNEQFF. The CDR3 DNA reads as TGTGCCAGCAGCAACGGGGGGAACTTCTACAATGAGCAGTTCTTC.

The chain carries TRBV3-1 and TRBJ2-2, with TRBD1 matching 7 bases. The CDR3 covers 16 residues. V trimming: 5 bases; J trimming: 0 bases; junction bases outside the gene matches: 6. CDR1 is LGHDT and CDR2 is YNNKEL in the germline V gene (reference sequence). In DNA form, the CDR3 reads TGTGCCAGCAGCGCCTTCAGGGGGTCGAACACCGGGGAGCTGTTTTTT. Residues: CASSAFRGSNTGELFF.

CDR3 in amino acids: CASSFPLTEQFF. In DNA form, the CDR3 reads TGTGCCAGCAGCTTCCCCCTTACAGAGCAGTTCTTC. This chain uses TRBV7-9 with TRBJ2-1; D unclear. Looked up from germline, CDR1 is SEHNR and CDR2 is FQNEAQ (reference sequence). The CDR3 runs to 12 residues. V lost 3 bases to trimming and J lost 10 bases, with 10 bases between them.

The chain has TRBV20-1 and TRBJ2-1; no reliable D call. The V gene lost 3 bases and the J gene lost 1 base, with 10 bases spanning the gap. CDR1 DFQATT and CDR2 SNEGSKA come from the germline V gene (reference sequence). The CDR3 extends over 14 amino acids. CDR3 residues: CSASRAFSYNEQFF. CDR3 DNA: TGCAGTGCTAGTAGGGCCTTTTCCTACAATGAGCAGTTCTTC.